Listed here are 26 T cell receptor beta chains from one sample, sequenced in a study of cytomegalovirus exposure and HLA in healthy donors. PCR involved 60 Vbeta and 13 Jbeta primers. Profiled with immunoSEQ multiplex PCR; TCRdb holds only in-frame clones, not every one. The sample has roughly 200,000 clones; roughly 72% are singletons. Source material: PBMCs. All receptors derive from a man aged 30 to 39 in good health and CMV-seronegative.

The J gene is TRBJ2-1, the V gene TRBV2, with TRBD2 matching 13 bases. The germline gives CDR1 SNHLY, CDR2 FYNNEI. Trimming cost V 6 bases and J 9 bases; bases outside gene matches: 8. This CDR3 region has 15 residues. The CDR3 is CASSAPGLAGLEQFF. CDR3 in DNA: TGTGCCAGCAGCGCCCCGGGACTAGCGGGACTTGAGCAGTTCTTC.

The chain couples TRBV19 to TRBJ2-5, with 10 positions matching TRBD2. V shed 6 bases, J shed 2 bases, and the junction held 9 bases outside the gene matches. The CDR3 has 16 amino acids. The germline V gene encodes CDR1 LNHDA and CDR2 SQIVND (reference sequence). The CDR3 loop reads CASSHLGTSEQETQYF. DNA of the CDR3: TGTGCCAGTAGCCACCTCGGGACTAGCGAACAAGAGACCCAGTACTTC.

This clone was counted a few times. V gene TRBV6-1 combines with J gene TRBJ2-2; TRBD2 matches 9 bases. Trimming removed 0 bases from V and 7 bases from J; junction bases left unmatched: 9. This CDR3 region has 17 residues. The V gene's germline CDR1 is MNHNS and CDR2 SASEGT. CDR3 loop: CASSEASGLAGVGELFF. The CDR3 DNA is TGTGCCAGCAGTGAAGCCTCGGGACTAGCAGGAGTCGGGGAGCTGTTTTTT.

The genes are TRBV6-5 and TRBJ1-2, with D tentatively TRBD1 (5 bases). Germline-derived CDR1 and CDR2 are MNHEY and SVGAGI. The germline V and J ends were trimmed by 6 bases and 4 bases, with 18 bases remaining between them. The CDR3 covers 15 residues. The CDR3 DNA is TGTGCCAGCAGACCCCACAACCAGGGCCTCTATGGCTACACCTTC. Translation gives CASRPHNQGLYGYTF.

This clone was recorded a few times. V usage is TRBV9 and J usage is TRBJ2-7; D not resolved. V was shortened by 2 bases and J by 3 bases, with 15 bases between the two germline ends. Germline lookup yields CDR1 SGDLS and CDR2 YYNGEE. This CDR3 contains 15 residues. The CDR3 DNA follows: TGTGCCAGCAGCGTCGCCGGAGAGCTCGGCTACGAGCAGTACTTC. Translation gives CASSVAGELGYEQYF.

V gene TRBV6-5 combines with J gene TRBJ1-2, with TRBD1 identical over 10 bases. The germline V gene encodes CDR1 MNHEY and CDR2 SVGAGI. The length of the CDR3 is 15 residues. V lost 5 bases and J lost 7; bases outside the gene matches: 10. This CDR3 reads CASSQGQGRESGYTF. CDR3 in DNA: TGTGCCAGCAGTCAGGGACAGGGGAGGGAGTCTGGCTACACCTTC.

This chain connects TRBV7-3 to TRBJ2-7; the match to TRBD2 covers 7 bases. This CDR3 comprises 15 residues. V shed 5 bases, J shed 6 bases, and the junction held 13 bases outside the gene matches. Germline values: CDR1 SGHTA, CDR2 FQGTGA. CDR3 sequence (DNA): TGTGCCAGCAGCCCCGGGGCGGGGGTCCTCGGCGAGCAGTACTTC. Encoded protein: CASSPGAGVLGEQYF.

This CDR3 is CASSLLAGRNYNEQFF. The CDR3 DNA is TGTGCCAGCAGCTTACTAGCGGGGAGGAACTACAATGAGCAGTTCTTC. The chain carries TRBV7-2 and TRBJ2-1, with TRBD2 matching 9 bases. V lost 2 bases, J lost 3 bases, and 5 bases stayed unmatched. This CDR3 contains 16 residues. From germline, CDR1 is SGHTA and CDR2 FQGNSA.

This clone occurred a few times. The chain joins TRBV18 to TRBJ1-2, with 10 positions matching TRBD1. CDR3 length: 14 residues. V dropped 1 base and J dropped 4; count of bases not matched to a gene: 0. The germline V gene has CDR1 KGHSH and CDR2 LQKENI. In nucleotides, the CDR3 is TGTGCCAGCTCACCACGACAGGGGGCCTATGGCTACACCTTC. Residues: CASSPRQGAYGYTF.

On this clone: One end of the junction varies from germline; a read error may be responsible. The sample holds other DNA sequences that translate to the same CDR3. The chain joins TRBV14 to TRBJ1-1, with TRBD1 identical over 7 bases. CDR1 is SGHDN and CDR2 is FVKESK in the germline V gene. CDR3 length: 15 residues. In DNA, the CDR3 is TGCGCCAGCAGCCTTAGGACAGGCCGGAACACTGAAGCTTTCTTT. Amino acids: CASSLRTGRNTEAFF.

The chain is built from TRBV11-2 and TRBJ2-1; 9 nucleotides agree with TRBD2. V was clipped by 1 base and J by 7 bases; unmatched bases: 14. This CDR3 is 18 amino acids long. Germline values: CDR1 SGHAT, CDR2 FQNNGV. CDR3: CASSLVGSGRLSGNEQFF. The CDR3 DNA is TGTGCCAGCAGCTTAGTGGGTAGCGGGAGACTATCTGGGAATGAGCAGTTCTTC.

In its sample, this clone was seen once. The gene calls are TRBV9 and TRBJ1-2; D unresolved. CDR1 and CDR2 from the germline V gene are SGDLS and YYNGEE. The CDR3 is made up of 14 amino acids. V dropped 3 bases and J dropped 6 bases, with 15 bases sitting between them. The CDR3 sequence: CASSGTMWQDGYTF. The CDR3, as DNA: TGTGCCAGCAGCGGAACGATGTGGCAGGATGGCTACACCTTC.

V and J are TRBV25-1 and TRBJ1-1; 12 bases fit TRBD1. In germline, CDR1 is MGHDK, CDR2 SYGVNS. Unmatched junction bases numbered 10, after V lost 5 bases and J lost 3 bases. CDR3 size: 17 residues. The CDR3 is CASSSQGTGGFDTEAFF. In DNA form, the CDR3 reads TGTGCCAGCAGTAGTCAGGGGACAGGGGGCTTCGACACTGAAGCTTTCTTT. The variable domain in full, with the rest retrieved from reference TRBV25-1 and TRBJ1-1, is EADIYQTPRYLVIGTGKKITLECSQTMGHDKMYWYQQDPGMELHLIHYSYGVNSTEKGDLSSESTVSRIRTEHFPLTLESARPSHTSQYLCASSSQGTGGFDTEAFFGQGTRLTVV.

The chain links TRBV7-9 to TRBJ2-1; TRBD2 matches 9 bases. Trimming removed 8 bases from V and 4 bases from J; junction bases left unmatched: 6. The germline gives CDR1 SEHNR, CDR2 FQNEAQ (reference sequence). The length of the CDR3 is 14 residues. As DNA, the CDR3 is TGTGCCAGCCAGAGACTAGCGGAATACAATGAGCAGTTCTTC. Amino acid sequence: CASQRLAEYNEQFF.

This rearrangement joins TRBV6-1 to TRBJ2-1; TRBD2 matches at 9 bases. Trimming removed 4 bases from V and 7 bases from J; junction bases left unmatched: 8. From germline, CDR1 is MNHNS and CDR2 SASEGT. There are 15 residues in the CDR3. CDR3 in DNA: TGTGCCAGCAGTGTCGGGCGGGAGGGCCGAAATGAGCAGTTCTTC. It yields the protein CASSVGREGRNEQFF.

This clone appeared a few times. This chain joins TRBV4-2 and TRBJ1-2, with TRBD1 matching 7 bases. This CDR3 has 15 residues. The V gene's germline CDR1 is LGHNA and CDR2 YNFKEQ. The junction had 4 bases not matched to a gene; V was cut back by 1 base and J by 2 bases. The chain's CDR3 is CASSQAGTENYGYTF. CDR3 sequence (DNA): TGTGCCAGCAGCCAAGCAGGGACAGAGAACTATGGCTACACCTTC.

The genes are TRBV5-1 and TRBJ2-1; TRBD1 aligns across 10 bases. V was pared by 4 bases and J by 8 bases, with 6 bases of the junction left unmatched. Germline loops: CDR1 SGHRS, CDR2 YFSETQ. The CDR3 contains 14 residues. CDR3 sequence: CASSRDRGEDEQFF. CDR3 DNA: TGCGCCAGCAGCCGGGACAGGGGTGAGGATGAGCAGTTCTTC.

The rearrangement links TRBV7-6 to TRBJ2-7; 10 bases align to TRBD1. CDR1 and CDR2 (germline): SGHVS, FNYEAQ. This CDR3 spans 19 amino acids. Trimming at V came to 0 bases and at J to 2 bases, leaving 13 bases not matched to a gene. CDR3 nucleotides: TGTGCCAGCAGCTTAGCCCAGACAGGGGGCACCTACTCTCCCTACGAGCAGTACTTC. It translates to CASSLAQTGGTYSPYEQYF.

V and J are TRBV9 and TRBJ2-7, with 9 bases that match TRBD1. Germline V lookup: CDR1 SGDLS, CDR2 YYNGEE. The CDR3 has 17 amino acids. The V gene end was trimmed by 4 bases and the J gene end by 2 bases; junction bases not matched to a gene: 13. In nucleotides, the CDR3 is TGTGCCAGCAGCCCGCACCTCTCGGGACAGGGACCCTACGAGCAGTACTTC. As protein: CASSPHLSGQGPYEQYF.

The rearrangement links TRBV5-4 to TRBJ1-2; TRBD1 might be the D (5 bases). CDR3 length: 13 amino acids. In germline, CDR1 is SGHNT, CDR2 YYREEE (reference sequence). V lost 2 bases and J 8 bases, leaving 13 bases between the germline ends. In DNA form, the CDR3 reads TGTGCCAGCAGCTTTCAGGGAATGAGCGGCTACACCTTC. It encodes CASSFQGMSGYTF.

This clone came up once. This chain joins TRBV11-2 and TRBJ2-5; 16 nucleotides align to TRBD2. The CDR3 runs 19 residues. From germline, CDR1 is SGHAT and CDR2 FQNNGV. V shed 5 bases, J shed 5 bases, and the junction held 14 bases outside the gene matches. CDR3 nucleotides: TGTGCCAGCAGCCCCCAAATGGGACTAGCGGGAGGGCCAAGGGAGACCCAGTACTTC. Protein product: CASSPQMGLAGGPRETQYF. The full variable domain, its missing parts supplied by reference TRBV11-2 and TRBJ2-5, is EAGVAQSPRYKIIEKRQSVAFWCNPISGHATLYWYQQILGQGPKLLIQFQNNGVVDDSQLPKDRFSAERLKGVDSTLKIQPAKLEDSAVYLCASSPQMGLAGGPRETQYFGPGTRLLVL.

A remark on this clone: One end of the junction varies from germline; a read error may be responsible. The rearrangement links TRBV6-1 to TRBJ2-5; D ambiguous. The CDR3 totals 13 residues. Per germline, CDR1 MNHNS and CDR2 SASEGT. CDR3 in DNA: TGTGCCAGCAGTGGTGAGAACCAAGAAACCCAGTACTTC. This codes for CASSGENQETQYF.

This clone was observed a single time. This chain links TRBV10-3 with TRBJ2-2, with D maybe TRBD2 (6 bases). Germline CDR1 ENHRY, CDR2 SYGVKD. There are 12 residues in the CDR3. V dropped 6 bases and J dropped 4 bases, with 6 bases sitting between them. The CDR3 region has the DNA TGTGCCATCAGCGGGGGCACCGGGGAGCTGTTTTTT. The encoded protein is CAISGGTGELFF.

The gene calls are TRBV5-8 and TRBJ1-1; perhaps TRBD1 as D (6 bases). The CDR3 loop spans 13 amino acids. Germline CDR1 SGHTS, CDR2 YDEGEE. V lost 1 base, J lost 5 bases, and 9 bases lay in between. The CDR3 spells CASSLIQGTEAFF. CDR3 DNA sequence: TGTGCCAGCAGCTTGATCCAGGGGACTGAAGCTTTCTTT.

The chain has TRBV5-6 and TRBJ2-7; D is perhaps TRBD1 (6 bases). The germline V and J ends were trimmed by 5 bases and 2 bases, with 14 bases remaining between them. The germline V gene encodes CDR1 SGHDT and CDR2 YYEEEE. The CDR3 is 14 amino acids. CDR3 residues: CASSKDRKAYEQYF. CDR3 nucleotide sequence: TGTGCCAGCAGTAAAGACAGGAAAGCCTACGAGCAGTACTTC. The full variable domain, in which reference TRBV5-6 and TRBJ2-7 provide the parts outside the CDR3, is DAGVTQSPTHLIKTRGQQVTLRCSPKSGHDTVSWYQQALGQGPQFIFQYYEEEERQRGNFPDRFSGHQFPNYSSELNVNALLLGDSALYLCASSKDRKAYEQYFGPGTRLTVT.

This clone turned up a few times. DNA for the CDR3: TGTGCCAGCAGGGGGCATGGCACAGATACGCAGTATTTT. It encodes CASRGHGTDTQYF. The chain joins TRBV6-1 to TRBJ2-3, with D perhaps TRBD1 (5 bases). The CDR3 spans 13 residues. V lost 6 bases, J lost 1 base, and 8 bases lay in between. Germline loops: CDR1 MNHNS, CDR2 SASEGT.